This T cell receptor (beta chain) is from a study of tumor-infiltrating lymphocytes in primary liver carcinoma. A primer matching the constant region was used to make TCR beta cDNA from around 550 ng of total RNA. Each TCR beta library was derived from three nested multiplex PCR rounds that employed slightly modified ARM-PCR. In the first two PCR rounds, TRBV1-TRBV30 forward primers were paired with a C-beta reverse primer, and each round lasted roughly 10 cycles. Each CDR3 protein is one row after TCRdb ran MiXCR on the multiplex PCR reads. The table lists around 100,000 distinct CDR3 sequences, around two thirds of them singletons. The study co-extracted DNA and RNA from 20-30 mg of unsorted bulk tissue. A remark on this clonotype: The junction differs from germline at one of its ends, possibly a read error.

The CDR3 consists of 15 residues. Per the germline V gene, CDR1 is SGHAT and CDR2 is FQNNGV. V and J are TRBV11-2 and TRBJ2-1; D unresolved. The sample comprised liver tumor tissue from sampling region 2. Specified subset: tumor region T2, inferior pole. The sequence was obtained from a woman in her sixties with primary liver carcinoma and hepatitis B virus infection. CDR3 in DNA: TGTGCCAGCAGCATAGAGAGCCGGAGCGTGAGTGAGCAGTTCTTC. As protein: CASSIESRSVSEQFF.